The clone carrying this T cell receptor beta chain came up many times. As yet, its antigen is unknown. This sample is drawn from a study of T-cell reconstitution after alpha-beta-depleted transplantation in children. Study results and limitations: TCRbeta diversity was high at day 60 in some patients (a result of surviving recipient T cells and thymic progenitors).

V lost 4 bases to trimming and J lost 4 bases, with 11 bases between them. The germline gives CDR1 SQVTM, CDR2 ANQGSEA. CDR3 length: 12 residues. Unique molecular identifiers were incorporated into the prepared TCRbeta library. TCRdb used MiXCR to reprocess the PCR reads, holding one entry per CDR3 protein. The sample carries hundreds of thousands of distinct CDR3 sequences, roughly a tenth recorded once. The chain links TRBV29-1 to TRBJ2-7; possibly TRBD1 for D (5 bases). The TCR originated in a child aged 2-9 years with inherited bone marrow failure, due to receive a stem cell transplant. The source material was PBMCs, sampled before TCRalphabeta/CD19-depleted stem cell transplant. The CDR3 region has the DNA TGCAGCGTTGCCGCCCAGGGATACGAGCAGTACTTC. Protein: CSVAAQGYEQYF.